This paragraph covers one TCR beta chain sequence. This sample was taken from a study of blood T cell repertoires in COVID-19. Study in general: Some COVID-19 samples were acute and others convalescent; all came from the United States, Italy and Spain. Sources were T cells, B-cell-depleted T cells, or PBMCs; the material itself was cDNA or gDNA.

Original handling: Estimates of nucleated cell counts were drawn from the amplification of reference gene primers. The table came from immunoSEQ multiplex PCR; TCRdb's copy has only in-frame clones and leaves some out. V, J and clone size are those of that table, while D and trimming were read from the DNA. Of 150,000 to 200,000 clones listed, about 89% are singletons. The source is a man in his forties or fifties with active or convalescent COVID-19. The sequenced sample consisted of peripheral blood.

The CDR3 DNA follows: TGTGCCAGTAGTATCGCGGCAGACTCTGGAAACACCATATATTTT. Translated, it gives CASSIAADSGNTIYF. This chain joins TRBV19 and TRBJ1-3; D gene uncertain. CDR1 LNHDA and CDR2 SQIVND come from the germline V gene (reference sequence). The CDR3 totals 15 residues. V was pared by 3 bases and J by 0 bases, with 9 bases between.